These 10 T cell receptor beta chains were all obtained from the same sample, sequenced in a study of OX40 agonist ivuxolimab in advanced cancers. Assay: immunoSEQ multiplex PCR; the TCRdb copy retains only in-frame clones and omits some. The data contain around 40,000 clones, more than 75% of them singletons. Sequencing was performed on CD4+ or CD8+ T cells sorted from blood, taken in a trial of the OX40 agonist ivuxolimab. These receptors all stem from an adult with an advanced solid tumor such as melanoma, head and neck, liver or kidney cancer.

The chain couples TRBV7-8 to TRBJ1-6; D is unresolved. Germline CDR1 is SGHVS and CDR2 is FQNEAQ. V was shortened by 1 base and J by 5 bases, with 9 bases between the two germline ends. This CDR3 contains 15 residues. CDR3 residues: CASSLVSPHNSPLHF. In DNA, the CDR3 is TGTGCCAGCAGCTTAGTTTCTCCGCATAATTCACCCCTCCACTTT.

This chain uses TRBV13 with TRBJ1-1; D is undetermined. Germline values: CDR1 PRHDT, CDR2 FYEKMQ (reference sequence). This CDR3 region has 12 residues. V lost 8 bases and J lost 1, with 8 bases in between. DNA for the CDR3: TGTGCCAGCGGCCATACGAACACTGAAGCTTTCTTT. The encoded protein is CASGHTNTEAFF.

The chain has TRBV30 and TRBJ2-7; D ambiguous. The V end lost 5 bases, the J end lost 6 bases, and 11 bases lay between the germline ends. Germline V gene lookup returns CDR1 GTSNPN and CDR2 SVGIG (reference sequence). The CDR3 extends over 11 amino acids. The CDR3 nucleotides are TGTGCCTGGGCTACCGGTGGCGAGCAGTACTTC. Amino acid sequence: CAWATGGEQYF.

This clone was seen a single time. CDR3: CASSGGAEAFF. CDR3 in DNA: TGTGCCAGCAGTGGAGGGGCTGAAGCTTTCTTT. The genes are TRBV2 and TRBJ1-1; weak D call: TRBD1 (5 bases). CDR1 is SNHLY and CDR2 is FYNNEI in the germline V gene. The CDR3 runs to 11 residues. Trimming shortened V by 4 bases and J by 6 bases, and 6 bases separated the two germline ends.

The V gene is TRBV27, the J gene TRBJ2-7; D unresolved. Germline V gives CDR1 MNHEY, CDR2 SMNVEV (reference sequence). The V and J ends lost 3 bases and 3 bases respectively, with 15 bases between them. The CDR3 contains 15 residues. The CDR3 nucleotides read TGTGCCAGCAGTTTGGGTTTGGGCGGAAGCTACGAGCAGTACTTC. Translating it yields CASSLGLGGSYEQYF.

This chain connects TRBV19 to TRBJ1-5; D not certain. V was shortened by 10 bases and J by 3 bases, with 13 bases between the two germline ends. This CDR3 spans 13 amino acids. Germline V CDR1 and CDR2: LNHDA, SQIVND (reference sequence). CDR3 loop: CATLEAPNQPQHF. The CDR3 DNA sequence: TGTGCCACTCTAGAGGCACCCAATCAGCCCCAGCATTTT.

The chain employs TRBV7-8 and TRBJ1-1; maybe TRBD1 (5 bases). CDR1 SGHVS and CDR2 FQNEAQ come from the germline V gene. The CDR3 contains 13 residues. Trimming cost V 3 bases and J 4 bases, with 9 bases left between them. The DNA for the CDR3 is TGTGCCAGCAGCTTTCAAAGGGGCACTGAAGCTTTCTTT. Its protein is CASSFQRGTEAFF.

The chain combines TRBV19 with TRBJ1-2; 7 nucleotides match TRBD1. Germline V gene sequence: CDR1 LNHDA, CDR2 SQIVND (reference sequence). V shed 4 bases and J 5 bases; nucleotides not matched to a gene: 13. This CDR3 spans 16 amino acids. The CDR3 DNA follows: TGTGCCAGTAGTAGGGTATTTAAGGGGGCGGCTTATGGCTACACCTTC. Protein product: CASSRVFKGAAYGYTF. Full variable domain (outside the CDR3, taken from reference TRBV19 and TRBJ1-2): DGGITQSPKYLFRKEGQNVTLSCEQNLNHDAMYWYRQDPGQGLRLIYYSQIVNDFQKGDIAEGYSVSREKKESFPLTVTSAQKNPTAFYLCASSRVFKGAAYGYTFGSGTRLTVV.

This chain connects TRBV27 to TRBJ2-7; TRBD1 aligns across 9 bases. The V and J ends lost 8 bases and 1 base, in that order; junction bases with no gene match: 6. The CDR3 has 14 residues. Germline values: CDR1 MNHEY, CDR2 SMNVEV (reference sequence). Here the CDR3 DNA reads TGTGCCAGCCTGCCCGGGACAGGGTCCTACGAGCAGTACTTC. Its translation: CASLPGTGSYEQYF.

A few counts support this clone. The same CDR3 can be traced to other DNA sequences in this sample. This chain connects TRBV19 to TRBJ1-2, with D uncertain. This CDR3 contains 13 residues. CDR1 LNHDA and CDR2 SQIVND come from the germline V gene (reference sequence). The V gene lost 3 bases and the J gene lost 5 bases, with 10 bases spanning the gap. The CDR3 loop reads CASSMGSGYGYTF. DNA of the CDR3: TGTGCCAGTAGTATGGGTTCGGGGTATGGCTACACCTTC.